This T cell receptor beta chain was captured by sequencing in a study of blood T cell repertoires in COVID-19 (dated by TCRdb to 2020 to 2022). Notes on the research overall: The collaborator samples originated in the United States, Italy and Spain and spanned the acute and convalescent phases of COVID-19. Nearly every sample came with metadata listing a de-identified subject ID, COVID-19 status, age in years and sex. The repertoires were made available in a free public database intended to serve as a resource for research on the immune response to SARS-CoV-2. Samples were obtained from the ongoing ImmuneRACE study (first 160 participants) and from 1,254 subjects provided by 6 global collaborators. The dataset comprised deeply sampled blood TCRbeta repertoires from subjects exposed to, actively infected with, or recovered from COVID-19. Where HLA class I and class II types were available, the types were taken from metadata supplied by the sample provider, not from assay-based typing. The material from the prospective study consisted of cDNA or gDNA derived from T cells, B-cell-depleted T cells, or PBMCs.

TCRbeta CDR3 regions were amplified from genomic DNA using the immunoSEQ Assay, a bias-controlled multiplex PCR. As for the authors' bioinformatics: The number of nucleated cells in each sample was estimated from the amplification of reference gene primers within the assay. To quantify the absolute abundance of each unique TCRbeta CDR3 rearrangement, sequence reads were collapsed and filtered. For each sample, productive Simpson clonality was calculated by taking the square root of Simpson's diversity index across productive rearrangements. Drawn from immuneACCESS, this table holds only the in-frame rearrangements with V and J called that TCRdb kept. Clones are partly lost; checked studies trace under half to an unresolved V gene and leave the rest unexplained. That table is the source of V, J and clone size, and D and trimming were worked out from the DNA. The sample records 250,000 or so clones, approximately 78% of which are singletons. The ten largest account for 3% to 4% of the sample.

Regarding this clone: Its antigen has not been determined. Per-nucleotide qualities are absent, and no much larger clonotype sits a single base away.

What the study reported, not specific to this receptor: Clinical and demographic metadata were provided uncurated, with the amount varying by source and participant.

From its cysteine to its phenylalanine, the CDR3 spans 17 amino acids. The entry retains the CDR3 DNA only, 51 bases that are in frame from base 1. Compared with germline, V lacks 0 bases and J lacks 4 bases; bases without a gene match: 8. From a lookup of the germline V gene (reference sequence), CDR1 and CDR2 are MNHEY and SMNVEV. Whole blood was collected in K2EDTA tubes by collaborating institutions according to the institutions' own protocols. For TCRbeta analysis, collaborators shipped samples as frozen whole blood, isolated PBMCs, or DNA extracted from either of those sample types. This sequence was found in a woman aged 18-29 years with acute or convalescent COVID-19. Sequenced input: peripheral blood. The V and J segments used are TRBV27 and TRBJ1-2; TRBD1 aligns with 10 central bases. Here is the DNA: TGTGCCAGCAGTTTATCGGGGGGACAGGGGCTTTCCTATGGCTACACCTTC. Its protein product is CASSLSGGQGLSYGYTF.